The next 26 T cell receptor beta chains were all read from a single sample in a study of T cell repertoires in cytomegalovirus infection (dated 2019 in TCRdb). Sequencing took place on an Illumina HiSeq 1500. Clones were called with MiXCR by TCRdb after fastp trimmed the public reads at Q25, and only in-frame beta chains were retained. Rows are unified per CDR3 protein, each entry keeping the most common DNA and genes. The sample yields 400,000 or so distinct CDR3 sequences; 18% were counted once. The ten largest clones take up around 9.3% of the sample. Sequenced material: PBMCs. The source of these receptors is a human donor in good health (CMV status not recorded). Some clones in this sample may be carry-over from other donors' samples.

The chain recombines TRBV20-1 with TRBJ2-7, with TRBD2 matching over 7 bases. CDR3 length: 14 amino acids. After removal of 0 bases from V and 0 bases from J, the junction contained 2 bases not matched to a gene. Germline lookup yields CDR1 DFQATT and CDR2 SNEGSKA (reference sequence). The CDR3 loop reads CSAREGGSSYEQYF. The CDR3 nucleotides read TGCAGTGCTAGAGAGGGCGGGAGCTCCTACGAGCAGTACTTC.

This clonotype has at least ten counts. The V call is TRBV7-8, the J call TRBJ2-5; 12 bases fit TRBD2. The CDR3 runs 19 residues. Looked up from germline, CDR1 is SGHVS and CDR2 is FQNEAQ. J gave up 6 bases and V 2 bases, and 16 bases lay outside the gene matches. In DNA, the CDR3 is TGTGCCAGCAGCTTAACGGGCCTAGCGGGAGGGCCATCTAGAAAGACCCAGTACTTC. It encodes CASSLTGLAGGPSRKTQYF. The full variable domain, completed using reference TRBV7-8 and TRBJ2-5, is GAGVSQSPRYKVAKRGQDVALRCDPISGHVSLFWYQQALGQGPEFLTYFQNEAQLDKSGLPSDRFFAERPEGSVSTLKIQRTQQEDSAVYLCASSLTGLAGGPSRKTQYFGPGTRLLVL.

This chain uses TRBV7-6 with TRBJ2-1, with TRBD2 matching over 11 bases. Looked up from germline, CDR1 is SGHVS and CDR2 is FNYEAQ. The CDR3 consists of 17 residues. The ends lost 4 bases at V and 9 bases at J; junction bases unmatched: 14. In nucleotides, the CDR3 is TGTGCCAGCAGCTCGAATAGCGGGGGGGACCCCCGGGGTGAGCAGTTCTTC. It translates to CASSSNSGGDPRGEQFF. The full variable domain, in which reference TRBV7-6 and TRBJ2-1 provide the parts outside the CDR3, is GAGVSQSPRYKVTKRGQDVALRCDPISGHVSLYWYRQALGQGPEFLTYFNYEAQQDKSGLPNDRFSAERPEGSISTLTIQRTEQRDSAMYRCASSSNSGGDPRGEQFFGPGTRLTVL.

This clonotype was picked up one time. The chain employs TRBV5-1 and TRBJ2-3; 14 bases fit TRBD2. The V gene end was trimmed by 3 bases and the J gene end by 3 bases; junction bases not matched to a gene: 3. Germline V gene lookup returns CDR1 SGHRS and CDR2 YFSETQ. The CDR3 contains 16 residues. In DNA, the CDR3 is TGCGCCAGCAGCTCGACTAGCGGGAGGGGGACAGATACGCAGTATTTT. Translation gives CASSSTSGRGTDTQYF.

The sample holds a few counts of this clonotype. The chain combines TRBV12-3 or TRBV12-4 with TRBJ2-4; D is undetermined. Trimming cost V 5 bases and J 1 base, with 12 bases left between them. The length of the CDR3 is 15 residues. CDR3 coding DNA: TGTGCCAGCAGTAGAAGGGCGGACGCCAAAAACATTCAGTACTTC. Its translation is CASSRRADAKNIQYF.

This clonotype was observed a handful of times. The V call is TRBV7-2, the J call TRBJ2-2; D not certain. The germline V and J ends were trimmed by 5 bases and 2 bases, with 12 bases remaining between them. This CDR3 region has 15 residues. The V gene's germline CDR1 is SGHTA and CDR2 FQGNSA. In nucleotides, the CDR3 is TGTGCCAGCAGCGCCTGGGCCAGCAACACCGGGGAGCTGTTTTTT. Translated: CASSAWASNTGELFF.

This chain links TRBV12-3 or TRBV12-4 with TRBJ2-1; TRBD2 agrees at 14 bases. V lost 2 bases to trimming and J lost 7 bases; unmatched junction nucleotides: 10. The CDR3 is 18 amino acids. The CDR3 DNA reads as TGTGCCAGCAGTTTAAGCCCCGGGACTAGCGGGAGTCATAATGAGCAGTTCTTC. Its translation is CASSLSPGTSGSHNEQFF.

This clonotype was seen a handful of times. The chain combines TRBV20-1 with TRBJ2-1; 13 bases map to TRBD2. The CDR3 spans 14 residues. The J segment lost 10 bases and the V segment lost 5 bases, leaving 8 bases of the junction unmatched. The germline CDR1 and CDR2 sequences are DFQATT and SNEGSKA (reference sequence). Here the CDR3 reads CSALRTSGSKEQFF. The CDR3 region has the DNA TGCAGTGCTCTACGGACTAGCGGGAGCAAAGAGCAGTTCTTC.

This chain links TRBV15 with TRBJ1-3, with D unresolved. This CDR3 is built from 17 residues. Germline CDR1 reads LNHNV; CDR2 reads YYDKDF (reference sequence). V dropped 0 bases and J dropped 0 bases, with 12 bases sitting between them. The CDR3 DNA follows: TGTGCCACCAGCAGAGATCCGGGCGGCGGCTCTGGAAACACCATATATTTT. Its translation is CATSRDPGGGSGNTIYF.

This clonotype has more than one count but fewer than ten. The chain is built from TRBV28 and TRBJ1-2; 8 nucleotides agree with TRBD1. Germline loops: CDR1 MDHEN, CDR2 SYDVKM. Trimming removed 7 bases from V and 0 bases from J; junction bases left unmatched: 4. CDR3 size: 14 residues. In DNA, the CDR3 is TGTGCCAGCAAACGGGGACAGGCTAACTATGGCTACACCTTC. Amino acids: CASKRGQANYGYTF.

This clonotype was counted ten times or more. J is TRBJ1-1 and V is TRBV7-2, with D perhaps matching TRBD1 (6 bases). The V gene lost 8 bases and the J gene lost 4 bases, with 17 bases spanning the gap. Germline CDR1 reads SGHTA; CDR2 reads FQGNSA. This CDR3 is built from 14 residues. In nucleotides, the CDR3 is TGTGCCAGCTCCAAGGGGGGCGGTGTCACTGAAGCTTTCTTT. Amino acids: CASSKGGGVTEAFF.

This clonotype was seen a handful of times. This sequence joins TRBV7-2 and TRBJ1-2; D gene uncertain. Looked up from germline, CDR1 is SGHTA and CDR2 is FQGNSA. V dropped 1 base and J dropped 4 bases, with 7 bases sitting between them. This CDR3 spans 13 amino acids. DNA of the CDR3: TGTGCCAGCAGCTTAGGTCCGACCTATGGCTACACCTTC. It yields the protein CASSLGPTYGYTF.

This chain uses TRBV7-9 with TRBJ2-3; 9 nucleotides agree with TRBD2. Germline V gene data show CDR1 as SEHNR and CDR2 as FQNEAQ (reference sequence). The CDR3 covers 15 residues. Losses at the gene ends were 10 bases for V and 3 bases for J; bases not matched to a gene: 11. CDR3 nucleotide sequence: TGTGCCACCAAACGGAGTCTAGCGGGAACAGATACGCAGTATTTT. Translation: CATKRSLAGTDTQYF. Filled out from reference TRBV7-9 and TRBJ2-3, the complete variable domain reads DTGVSQNPRHKITKRGQNVTFRCDPISEHNRLYWYRQTLGQGPEFLTYFQNEAQLEKSRLLSDRFSAERPKGSFSTLEIQRTEQGDSAMYLCATKRSLAGTDTQYFGPGTRLTVL.

This clonotype was counted at least ten times. The rearrangement uses TRBV5-6 and TRBJ2-2; possible D gene TRBD1, 6 bases. Germline loops: CDR1 SGHDT, CDR2 YYEEEE. The ends were cut back, 3 bases at V and 4 bases at J, with 10 bases in the middle. There are 14 residues in the CDR3. The CDR3 DNA reads as TGTGCCAGCAGCTGGAAACAGGGCACCGGGGAGCTGTTTTTT. This sequence encodes CASSWKQGTGELFF.

CDR3 bases: TGTGCCAGCAAAAGGACAGTGGGGGGTAGCACCTTC. Translation: CASKRTVGGSTF. The V and J genes are TRBV2 and TRBJ1-2; possibly TRBD1 for D (6 bases). Germline CDR1 is SNHLY and CDR2 is FYNNEI. V was pared by 7 bases and J by 13 bases, with 19 bases between. The CDR3 runs 12 residues.

This clonotype was seen more than once but under ten times. V gene TRBV24-1 combines with J gene TRBJ2-3, with 13 bases matching TRBD2. This CDR3 contains 16 residues. CDR1 is KGHDR and CDR2 is SFDVKD in the germline V gene. V dropped 3 bases and J dropped 2; count of bases not matched to a gene: 1. The DNA of the CDR3 is TGTGCCACCAGTGATGGACTAGCGGGGGACACAGATACGCAGTATTTT. This encodes CATSDGLAGDTDTQYF.

This rearrangement joins TRBV5-6 to TRBJ1-1; D is uncertain. The V and J ends lost 4 bases and 0 bases respectively, with 19 bases between them. The germline CDR1 and CDR2 sequences are SGHDT and YYEEEE. CDR3 size: 17 residues. CDR3 loop: CASSPILSNPMNTEAFF. CDR3 nucleotides: TGTGCCAGCAGCCCGATCCTTTCGAACCCCATGAACACTGAAGCTTTCTTT. Supplemented by reference TRBV5-6 and TRBJ1-1, the full variable domain reads DAGVTQSPTHLIKTRGQQVTLRCSPKSGHDTVSWYQQALGQGPQFIFQYYEEEERQRGNFPDRFSGHQFPNYSSELNVNALLLGDSALYLCASSPILSNPMNTEAFFGQGTRLTVV.

This chain joins TRBV6-5 and TRBJ2-7; TRBD2 agrees at 12 bases. The trim removed 6 bases at V and 1 base at J, leaving 4 bases unmatched. The CDR3 is 15 amino acids. CDR1 MNHEY and CDR2 SVGAGI come from the germline V gene. The CDR3 here is CASRHLAGGSYEQYF. CDR3 nucleotide sequence: TGTGCCAGCAGACATCTAGCGGGAGGGTCCTACGAGCAGTACTTC.

This clonotype was found many times. The chain links TRBV7-2 to TRBJ2-1; tentatively, D is TRBD1 or TRBD2 (5 bases each). Germline V lookup: CDR1 SGHTA, CDR2 FQGNSA. The CDR3 length is 13 residues. V gave up 1 base and J gave up 10 bases, with 11 bases separating them. The CDR3 sequence: CASSLVAWGEQFF. CDR3 nucleotides: TGTGCCAGCAGCTTAGTAGCCTGGGGGGAGCAGTTCTTC.

This clonotype came up many times. The chain has TRBV7-9 and TRBJ2-1; 8 bases map to TRBD2. Germline trimming cut 10 bases from V and 2 bases from J; bases unmatched to any gene: 7. Germline-derived CDR1 and CDR2 are SEHNR and FQNEAQ (reference sequence). The CDR3 spans 14 residues. CDR3 region: CATPSGGAYNEQFF. The CDR3 DNA is TGTGCCACCCCTTCCGGGGGGGCCTACAATGAGCAGTTCTTC.

This clonotype was seen more than once but under ten times. This chain uses TRBV27 with TRBJ1-4; D unresolved. The CDR3 totals 13 residues. CDR1 is MNHEY and CDR2 is SMNVEV in the germline V gene (reference sequence). V dropped 2 bases and J dropped 5 bases, with 6 bases sitting between them. CDR3 region: CASSLGENEKLFF. The CDR3 DNA follows: TGTGCCAGCAGTTTAGGAGAAAATGAAAAACTGTTTTTT.

This clonotype appeared a few times. J is TRBJ1-1 and V is TRBV20-1; TRBD1 is a possible D gene (5 bases). Germline CDR1 DFQATT, CDR2 SNEGSKA (reference sequence). Trimming removed 3 bases from V and 4 bases from J, with 12 bases in between. This CDR3 is 13 amino acids long. The CDR3, as DNA: TGCAGTGCTAGGAAAGGGGTGGCCACTGAAGCTTTCTTT. This codes for CSARKGVATEAFF.

This clonotype was seen more than once but under ten times. The chain is built from TRBV7-9 and TRBJ2-3, with unresolved D. Germline lookup yields CDR1 SEHNR and CDR2 FQNEAQ (reference sequence). Trimming took off 10 bases at V and 2 bases at J, with 16 bases between the two ends. The length of the CDR3 is 14 residues. The CDR3 nucleotides read TGTGCCACCCGGGCCGATCCTAACACAGATACGCAGTATTTT. It codes for CATRADPNTDTQYF.

The chain links TRBV18 to TRBJ2-3; D unclear. V was cut by 3 bases and J by 9 bases, with 16 bases left in between. Germline loops: CDR1 KGHSH, CDR2 LQKENI. The CDR3 is 14 residues long. CDR3 in DNA: TGTGCCAGCTCACCTGCCTCCGGGCGAGACACGCAGTATTTT. This translates into CASSPASGRDTQYF.

This clonotype was picked up many times. This chain links TRBV7-2 with TRBJ2-4, with D perhaps TRBD2 (5 bases). The CDR3 is made up of 14 amino acids. Per the germline V gene, CDR1 is SGHTA and CDR2 is FQGNSA. V dropped 2 bases and J dropped 8 bases, with 13 bases sitting between them. CDR3 DNA: TGTGCCAGCAGCTTAAATGCGGGTCTAGACATTCAGTACTTC. It encodes CASSLNAGLDIQYF. The full variable domain, rest sourced from reference TRBV7-2 and TRBJ2-4, is GAGVSQSPSNKVTEKGKDVELRCDPISGHTALYWYRQSLGQGLEFLIYFQGNSAPDKSGLPSDRFSAERTGGSVSTLTIQRTQQEDSAVYLCASSLNAGLDIQYFGAGTRLSVL.

This sequence joins TRBV18 and TRBJ2-1; the match to TRBD1 covers 9 bases. This CDR3 is 16 amino acids long. Germline V lookup: CDR1 KGHSH, CDR2 LQKENI. V dropped 5 bases and J dropped 6; count of bases not matched to a gene: 11. The CDR3 is CASSAPDRGYSNEQFF. The CDR3 nucleotides are TGTGCCAGCTCAGCGCCGGACAGGGGTTATAGCAATGAGCAGTTCTTC.